The T cell receptor beta chain described here comes from a study of T-cell reconstitution after alpha-beta-depleted transplantation in children. The TCRbeta library was prepared with unique molecular identifiers. TCRdb re-called the PCR reads with MiXCR, one entry per CDR3 protein. Altogether roughly 500,000 distinct CDR3 sequences are present, approximately 16% being singletons, with the ten largest covering 3% to 4%. Losses at the gene ends were 3 bases for V and 8 bases for J; bases not matched to a gene: 15. The CDR3 has 18 amino acids. Germline CDR1 SGHNT, CDR2 YYREEE (reference sequence). In this sample, this clonotype turned up a few times.

The TCR sequence derives from a human donor who donated a stem cell graft to a child with acute lymphoblastic leukemia. The material was PBMCs from the stem cell graft donor, obtained from the stem cell graft. This sequence joins TRBV5-4 and TRBJ2-1, with 12 bases identical to TRBD1. The CDR3 nucleotides read TGTGCCAGCAGCTCCTCTTATCGGGACAGGGGGCGCTTCCATGAGCAGTTCTTC. It yields the protein CASSSSYRDRGRFHEQFF.